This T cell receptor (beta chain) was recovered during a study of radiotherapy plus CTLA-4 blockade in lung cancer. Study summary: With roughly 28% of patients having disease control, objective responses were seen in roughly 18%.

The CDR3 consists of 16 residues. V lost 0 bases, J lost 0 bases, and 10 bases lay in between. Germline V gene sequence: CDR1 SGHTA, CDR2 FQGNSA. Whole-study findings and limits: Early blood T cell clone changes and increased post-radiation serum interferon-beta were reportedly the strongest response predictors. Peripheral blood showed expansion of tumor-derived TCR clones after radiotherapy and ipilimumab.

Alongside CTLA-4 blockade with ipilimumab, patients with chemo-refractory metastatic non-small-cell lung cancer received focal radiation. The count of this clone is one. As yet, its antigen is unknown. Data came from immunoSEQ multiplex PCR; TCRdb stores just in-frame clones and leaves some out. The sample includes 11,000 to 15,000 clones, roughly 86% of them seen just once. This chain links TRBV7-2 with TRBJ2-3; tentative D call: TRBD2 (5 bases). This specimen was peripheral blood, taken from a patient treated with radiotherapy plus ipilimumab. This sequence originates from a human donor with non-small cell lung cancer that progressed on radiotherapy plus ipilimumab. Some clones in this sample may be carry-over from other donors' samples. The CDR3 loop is CASSLASAPSTDTQYF. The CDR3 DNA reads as TGTGCCAGCAGCTTAGCTAGCGCCCCCAGCACAGATACGCAGTATTTT.